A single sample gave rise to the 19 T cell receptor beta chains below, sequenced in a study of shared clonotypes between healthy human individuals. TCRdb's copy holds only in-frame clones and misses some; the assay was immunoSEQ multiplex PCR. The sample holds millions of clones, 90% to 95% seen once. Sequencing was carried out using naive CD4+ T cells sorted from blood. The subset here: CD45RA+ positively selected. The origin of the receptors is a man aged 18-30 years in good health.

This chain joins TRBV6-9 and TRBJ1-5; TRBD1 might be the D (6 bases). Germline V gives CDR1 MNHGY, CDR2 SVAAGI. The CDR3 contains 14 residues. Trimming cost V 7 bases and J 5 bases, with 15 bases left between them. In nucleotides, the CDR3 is TGTGCCAGCAAACCCCGGGACACCGATCAGCCCCAGCATTTT. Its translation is CASKPRDTDQPQHF.

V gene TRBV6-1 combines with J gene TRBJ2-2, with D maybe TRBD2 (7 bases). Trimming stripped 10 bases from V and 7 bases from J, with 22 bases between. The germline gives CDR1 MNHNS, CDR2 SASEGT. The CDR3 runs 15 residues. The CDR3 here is CATRRAGAEVGELFF. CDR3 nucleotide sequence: TGTGCCACCCGGAGGGCGGGGGCGGAGGTCGGGGAGCTGTTTTTT.

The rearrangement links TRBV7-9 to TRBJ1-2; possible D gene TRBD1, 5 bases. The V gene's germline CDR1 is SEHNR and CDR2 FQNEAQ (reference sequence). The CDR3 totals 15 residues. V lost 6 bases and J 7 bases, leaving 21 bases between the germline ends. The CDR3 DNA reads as TGTGCCAGCAGTCGGCCGGGACTTTTATTTGGTGGCTACACCTTC. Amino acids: CASSRPGLLFGGYTF.

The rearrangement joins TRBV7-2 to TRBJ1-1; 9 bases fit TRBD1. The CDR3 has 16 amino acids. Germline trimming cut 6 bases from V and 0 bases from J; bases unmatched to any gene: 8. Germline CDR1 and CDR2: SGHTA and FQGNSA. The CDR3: CASRPTGTGMNTEAFF. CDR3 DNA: TGTGCCAGCAGGCCTACCGGGACAGGGATGAACACTGAAGCTTTCTTT.

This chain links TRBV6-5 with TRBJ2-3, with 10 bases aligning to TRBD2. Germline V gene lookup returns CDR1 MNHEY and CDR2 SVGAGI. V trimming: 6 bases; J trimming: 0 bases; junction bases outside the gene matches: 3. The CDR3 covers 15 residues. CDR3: CASRETSGSTDTQYF. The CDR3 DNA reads TGTGCCAGCAGGGAGACTAGCGGGAGCACAGATACGCAGTATTTT.

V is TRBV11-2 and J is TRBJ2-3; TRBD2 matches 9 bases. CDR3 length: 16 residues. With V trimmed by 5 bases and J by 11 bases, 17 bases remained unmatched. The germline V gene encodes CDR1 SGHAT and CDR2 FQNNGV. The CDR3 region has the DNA TGTGCCAGCAGCCCCCTCGCGGGAGGGCCTGAGGGGGTGCAGTATTTT. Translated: CASSPLAGGPEGVQYF. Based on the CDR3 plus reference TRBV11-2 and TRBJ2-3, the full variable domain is EAGVAQSPRYKIIEKRQSVAFWCNPISGHATLYWYQQILGQGPKLLIQFQNNGVVDDSQLPKDRFSAERLKGVDSTLKIQPAKLEDSAVYLCASSPLAGGPEGVQYFGPGTRLTVL.

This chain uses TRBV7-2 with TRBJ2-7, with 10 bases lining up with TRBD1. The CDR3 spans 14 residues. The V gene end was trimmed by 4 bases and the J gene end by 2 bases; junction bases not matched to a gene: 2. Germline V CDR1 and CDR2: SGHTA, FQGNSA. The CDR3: CASSYDRGPYEQYF. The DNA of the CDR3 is TGTGCCAGCAGCTACGACAGGGGGCCCTACGAGCAGTACTTC.

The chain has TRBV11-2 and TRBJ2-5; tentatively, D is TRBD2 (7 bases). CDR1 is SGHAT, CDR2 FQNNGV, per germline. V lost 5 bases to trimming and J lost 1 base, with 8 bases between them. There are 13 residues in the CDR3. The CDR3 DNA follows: TGTGCCAGCAGCCGGGGGGCCCAAGAGACCCAGTACTTC. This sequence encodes CASSRGAQETQYF.

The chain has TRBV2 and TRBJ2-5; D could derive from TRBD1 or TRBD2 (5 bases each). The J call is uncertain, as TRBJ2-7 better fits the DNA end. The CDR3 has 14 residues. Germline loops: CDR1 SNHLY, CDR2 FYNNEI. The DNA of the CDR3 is TGTGCCAGCAGACCTGGGACGGGCTCCTACGAGCAGTACTTC. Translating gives CASRPGTGSYEQYF.

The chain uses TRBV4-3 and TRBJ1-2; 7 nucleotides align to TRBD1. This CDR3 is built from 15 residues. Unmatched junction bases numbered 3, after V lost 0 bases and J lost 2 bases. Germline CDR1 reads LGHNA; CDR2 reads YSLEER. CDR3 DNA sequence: TGCGCCAGCAGCCAAGACCTGACAGGGAACTATGGCTACACCTTC. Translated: CASSQDLTGNYGYTF.

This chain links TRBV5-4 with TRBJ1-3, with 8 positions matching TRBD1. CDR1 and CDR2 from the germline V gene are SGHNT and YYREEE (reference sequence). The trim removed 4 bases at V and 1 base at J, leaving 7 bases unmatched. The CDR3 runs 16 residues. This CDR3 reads CASSAGQGRSGNTIYF. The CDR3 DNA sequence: TGTGCCAGCAGCGCCGGACAGGGTCGTTCTGGAAACACCATATATTTT.

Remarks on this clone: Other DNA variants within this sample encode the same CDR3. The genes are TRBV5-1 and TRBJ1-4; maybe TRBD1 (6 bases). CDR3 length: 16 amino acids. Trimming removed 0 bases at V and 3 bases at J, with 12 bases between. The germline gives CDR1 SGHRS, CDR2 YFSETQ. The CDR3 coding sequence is TGCGCCAGCAGCTTGGAGGGGGGATTATCTAATGAAAAACTGTTTTTT. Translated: CASSLEGGLSNEKLFF.

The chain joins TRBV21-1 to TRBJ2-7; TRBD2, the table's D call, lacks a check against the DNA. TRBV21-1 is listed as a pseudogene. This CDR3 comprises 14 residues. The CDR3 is CASSLSGPWDEQYF. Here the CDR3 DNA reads TGTGCCAGCAGCCTAAGCGGCCCATGGGACGAGCAGTACTTC.

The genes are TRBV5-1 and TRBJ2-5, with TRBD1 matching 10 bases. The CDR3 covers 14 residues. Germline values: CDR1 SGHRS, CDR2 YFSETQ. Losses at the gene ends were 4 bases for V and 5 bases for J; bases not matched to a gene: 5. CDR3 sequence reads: CASSSGTGAETQYF. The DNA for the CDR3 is TGCGCCAGCAGCAGTGGGACAGGGGCTGAGACCCAGTACTTC.

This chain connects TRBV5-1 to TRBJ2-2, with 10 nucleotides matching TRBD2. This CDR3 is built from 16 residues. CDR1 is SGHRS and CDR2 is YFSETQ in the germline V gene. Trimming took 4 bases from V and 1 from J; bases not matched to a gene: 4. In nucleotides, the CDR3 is TGCGCCAGCAGCACGGTAGCGGGAGGGAACACCGGGGAGCTGTTTTTT. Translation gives CASSTVAGGNTGELFF.

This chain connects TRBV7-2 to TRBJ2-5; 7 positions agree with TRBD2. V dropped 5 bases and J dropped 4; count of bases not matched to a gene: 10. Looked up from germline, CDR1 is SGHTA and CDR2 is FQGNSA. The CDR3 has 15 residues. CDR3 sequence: CASSAQWGGRETQYF. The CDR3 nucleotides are TGTGCCAGCAGCGCCCAATGGGGCGGGAGAGAGACCCAGTACTTC.

The CDR3 DNA sequence: TGTGCCAGCAGCTTGCGGGACAGTCATGGCTACACCTTC. This codes for CASSLRDSHGYTF. The chain recombines TRBV7-9 with TRBJ1-2; 7 nucleotides match TRBD1. The CDR3 is 13 amino acids. Unmatched junction bases numbered 4, after V lost 3 bases and J lost 6 bases. In germline, CDR1 is SEHNR, CDR2 FQNEAQ (reference sequence). The whole variable domain, remainder taken from reference TRBV7-9 and TRBJ1-2, is DTGVSQNPRHKITKRGQNVTFRCDPISEHNRLYWYRQTLGQGPEFLTYFQNEAQLEKSRLLSDRFSAERPKGSFSTLEIQRTEQGDSAMYLCASSLRDSHGYTFGSGTRLTVV.

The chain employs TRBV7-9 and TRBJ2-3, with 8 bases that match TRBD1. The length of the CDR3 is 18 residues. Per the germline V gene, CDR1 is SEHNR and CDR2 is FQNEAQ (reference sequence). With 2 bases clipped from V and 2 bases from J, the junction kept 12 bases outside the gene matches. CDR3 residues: CASSLNPPGQAYTDTQYF. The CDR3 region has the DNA TGTGCCAGCAGCTTAAACCCCCCGGGACAGGCTTACACAGATACGCAGTATTTT.

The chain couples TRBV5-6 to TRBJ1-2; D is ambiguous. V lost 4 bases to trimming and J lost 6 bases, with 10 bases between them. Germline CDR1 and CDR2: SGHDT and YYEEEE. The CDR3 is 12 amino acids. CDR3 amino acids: CASSIRRNGYTF. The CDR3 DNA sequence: TGTGCCAGCAGCATTCGGAGGAATGGCTACACCTTC.